The 24 T cell receptor beta chains presented below share a single source sample, sequenced in a study of graft-versus-host responses after intestinal transplantation. Data came from immunoSEQ multiplex PCR; TCRdb stores just in-frame clones and leaves some out. This table has approximately 28,000 clones, more than 85% appearing once. The sequences come from PBMCs, collected about 65 days after intestinal transplant. The receptors originated from a human patient who received an intestinal transplant, so some T cells may come from the graft donor.

This chain joins TRBV11-2 and TRBJ1-5; D is unresolved. V was shortened by 2 bases and J by 4 bases, with 6 bases between the two germline ends. The CDR3 has 13 residues. The germline CDR1 and CDR2 sequences are SGHAT and FQNNGV. The CDR3 loop is CASSLSLNQPQHF. The CDR3 DNA reads TGTGCCAGCAGCTTAAGCCTAAATCAGCCCCAGCATTTT.

The chain carries TRBV6-5 and TRBJ2-1; D gene ambiguous. Germline CDR1 is MNHEY and CDR2 is SVGAGI. Trimming cost V 8 bases and J 9 bases, with 11 bases left between them. The CDR3 consists of 11 residues. CDR3 region: CASESEAEQFF. The CDR3 region has the DNA TGTGCCAGCGAGTCGGAAGCTGAGCAGTTCTTC.

The chain links TRBV9 to TRBJ1-1, with 10 bases aligning to TRBD1. This CDR3 has 21 residues. V was pared by 0 bases and J by 2 bases, with 19 bases of the junction left unmatched. Germline CDR1 and CDR2: SGDLS and YYNGEE. CDR3 residues: CASSVAWGTGESSGRNTEAFF. CDR3 nucleotides: TGTGCCAGCAGCGTAGCATGGGGGACAGGGGAGTCGTCGGGTCGAAACACTGAAGCTTTCTTT.

The rearrangement links TRBV7-9 to TRBJ2-3, with D unclear. Germline V gene lookup returns CDR1 SEHNR and CDR2 FQNEAQ (reference sequence). This CDR3 comprises 13 residues. The V end lost 1 base, the J end lost 4 bases, and 6 bases lay between the germline ends. The DNA for the CDR3 is TGTGCCAGCAGCTTAGTTCAAGCAGATACGCAGTATTTT. Its protein is CASSLVQADTQYF. Looking up the rest from reference TRBV7-9 and TRBJ2-3 gives the full variable domain: DTGVSQNPRHKITKRGQNVTFRCDPISEHNRLYWYRQTLGQGPEFLTYFQNEAQLEKSRLLSDRFSAERPKGSFSTLEIQRTEQGDSAMYLCASSLVQADTQYFGPGTRLTVL.

The gene calls are TRBV7-2 and TRBJ2-1, with D tentatively TRBD2 (6 bases). V lost 2 bases and J 3 bases, leaving 14 bases between the germline ends. CDR3 length: 16 residues. Germline V gene data show CDR1 as SGHTA and CDR2 as FQGNSA. The CDR3 region has the DNA TGTGCCAGCAGCTTATTGGCTAGCGAAATCTACAATGAGCAGTTCTTC. Translation: CASSLLASEIYNEQFF.

This clone was seen only once. This rearrangement joins TRBV13 to TRBJ2-2, with 10 bases aligning to TRBD1. Germline-derived CDR1 and CDR2 are PRHDT and FYEKMQ (reference sequence). The CDR3 sequence is 17 residues long. The ends lost 6 bases at V and 5 bases at J; junction bases unmatched: 12. The chain's CDR3 is CASRLRETGGETGELFF. In DNA, the CDR3 is TGTGCCAGCAGGCTCCGTGAGACAGGGGGCGAGACCGGGGAGCTGTTTTTT. Together with reference TRBV13 and TRBJ2-2, the CDR3 gives the full variable domain: AAGVIQSPRHLIKEKRETATLKCYPIPRHDTVYWYQQGPGQDPQFLISFYEKMQSDKGSIPDRFSAQQFSDYHSELNMSSLELGDSALYFCASRLRETGGETGELFFGEGSRLTVL.

The rearrangement links TRBV11-2 to TRBJ1-4; 9 bases line up with TRBD1. Germline V CDR1 and CDR2: SGHAT, FQNNGV. This CDR3 comprises 15 residues. Losses at the gene ends were 5 bases for V and 8 bases for J; bases not matched to a gene: 9. The CDR3 DNA is TGTGCCAGCAGCCTTGGGGGACAGGGAAACGAAAAACTGTTTTTT. This gives the protein CASSLGGQGNEKLFF.

V gene TRBV27 combines with J gene TRBJ2-2, with D uncertain. CDR1 is MNHEY, CDR2 SMNVEV, per germline (reference sequence). V lost 7 bases, J lost 2 bases, and 8 bases lay in between. The CDR3 spans 13 residues. Here the CDR3 reads CASNWGNTGELFF. CDR3 in DNA: TGTGCCAGCAACTGGGGAAACACCGGGGAGCTGTTTTTT.

This chain links TRBV4-1 with TRBJ2-7; TRBD1 might be the D (5 bases). This CDR3 has 13 residues. The ends were cut back, 1 base at V and 4 bases at J, with 8 bases in the middle. Germline assignment: CDR1 MGHRA and CDR2 YSYEKL. In nucleotides, the CDR3 is TGCGCCAGCAGCCAAGGACCAGGGTACGAGCAGTACTTC. It encodes CASSQGPGYEQYF.

A note on this clone: Different DNA sequences within this sample yield the same CDR3. Written as DNA, the CDR3 is TGCGCCAGCAGCCAGGATCGGACAGGGGGCTTGGAGACCCAGTACTTC. It yields the protein CASSQDRTGGLETQYF. The chain links TRBV4-1 to TRBJ2-5; TRBD1 matches 11 bases. The germline V gene has CDR1 MGHRA and CDR2 YSYEKL. CDR3 length: 16 residues. Trimming cost V 3 bases and J 5 bases; bases outside gene matches: 8.

V gene TRBV11-2 combines with J gene TRBJ2-7; D remains ambiguous. Germline V gives CDR1 SGHAT, CDR2 FQNNGV. Trimming took off 2 bases at V and 1 base at J, with 3 bases between the two ends. The CDR3 extends over 12 amino acids. CDR3 bases: TGTGCCAGCAGCTTATTTTCCTACGAGCAGTACTTC. This codes for CASSLFSYEQYF.

This chain joins TRBV23-1 and TRBJ2-7; TRBD2 matches at 8 bases. TRBV23-1 is placed among ORFs of uncertain function. The CDR3 is 16 residues long. With V trimmed by 0 bases and J by 4 bases, 8 bases remained unmatched. Here the CDR3 DNA reads TGCGCCAGCAGTCAATCGGATCCGGGAGGGCCTTACGAGCAGTACTTC. Amino acids: CASSQSDPGGPYEQYF.

The CDR3 reads CASSPVGVLVGANVLTF. DNA of the CDR3: TGTGCCAGCAGCCCCGTGGGGGTTTTAGTTGGGGCCAACGTCCTGACTTTC. The chain recombines TRBV27 with TRBJ2-6; the D gene could be TRBD1 or TRBD2 (5 bases each). The V gene lost 6 bases and the J gene lost 3 bases, with 18 bases spanning the gap. Germline loops: CDR1 MNHEY, CDR2 SMNVEV (reference sequence). The CDR3 covers 17 residues.

This clone was seen only a few times. DNA for the CDR3: TGTGCCAGCAGTCCGACGACTAGCTCCTACGAGCAGTACTTC. Its protein product is CASSPTTSSYEQYF. The chain is built from TRBV6-6 and TRBJ2-7; TRBD2 might be the D (6 bases). CDR3 size: 14 residues. Germline CDR1 is MNHNY and CDR2 is SVGAGI (reference sequence). The germline V and J ends were trimmed by 5 bases and 0 bases, with 11 bases remaining between them.

The CDR3 reads CASSLAGGSYEQYF. In DNA, the CDR3 is TGTGCCAGCAGTTTAGCGGGGGGGTCCTACGAGCAGTACTTC. This chain uses TRBV2 with TRBJ2-7; 11 bases align to TRBD2. The germline V gene has CDR1 SNHLY and CDR2 FYNNEI. The V segment lost 5 bases and the J segment 1 base; nucleotides outside the gene matches: 1. The CDR3 sequence is 14 residues long.

The chain has TRBV11-2 and TRBJ1-4; D unresolved. Per the germline V gene, CDR1 is SGHAT and CDR2 is FQNNGV. This CDR3 contains 13 residues. V lost 4 bases, J lost 10 bases, and 13 bases lay in between. CDR3 sequence (DNA): TGTGCCAGCAGCTCTGCCCCGTCAGGAAAACTGTTTTTT. It codes for CASSSAPSGKLFF. The complete variable domain, with remaining parts taken from reference TRBV11-2 and TRBJ1-4, reads EAGVAQSPRYKIIEKRQSVAFWCNPISGHATLYWYQQILGQGPKLLIQFQNNGVVDDSQLPKDRFSAERLKGVDSTLKIQPAKLEDSAVYLCASSSAPSGKLFFGSGTQLSVL.

This chain connects TRBV4-1 to TRBJ1-1; D is unresolved. Trimming shortened V by 4 bases and J by 5 bases, and 23 bases separated the two germline ends. This CDR3 has 17 residues. Germline V gene data show CDR1 as MGHRA and CDR2 as YSYEKL. Here the CDR3 reads CASSLYPPDWSGTEAFF. The CDR3 bases are TGCGCCAGCAGCCTCTATCCGCCCGACTGGTCGGGGACTGAAGCTTTCTTT.

This sequence joins TRBV11-2 and TRBJ2-1; D may correspond to TRBD1 or TRBD2 (6 bases each). Germline CDR1 SGHAT, CDR2 FQNNGV. The CDR3 has 16 amino acids. V lost 1 base and J 1 base, leaving 11 bases between the germline ends. CDR3 coding DNA: TGTGCCAGCAGCTTAGCGGGGGCTACGTCCTACAATGAGCAGTTCTTC. The encoded protein is CASSLAGATSYNEQFF.

This chain uses TRBV5-1 with TRBJ1-2; a weak D match, TRBD1 (5 bases). The germline CDR1 and CDR2 sequences are SGHRS and YFSETQ. This CDR3 is built from 12 residues. The V gene lost 3 bases and the J gene lost 5 bases, with 8 bases spanning the gap. This chain's CDR3 is CASSSTAYGYTF. Here the CDR3 DNA reads TGCGCCAGCAGCTCGACAGCTTATGGCTACACCTTC.

V usage is TRBV10-1 and J usage is TRBJ1-1; possibly TRBD1 for D (6 bases). This CDR3 is built from 13 residues. V shed 10 bases and J shed 7 bases, with 19 bases lying between them. Per the germline V gene, CDR1 is WNHNN and CDR2 is SYGVQD (reference sequence). The CDR3 nucleotides are TGCGCCATCAAAGGGGACACGGACCATGAAGCTTTCTTT. It translates to CAIKGDTDHEAFF.

The V gene is TRBV13, the J gene TRBJ2-7; D gene ambiguous. This CDR3 is 14 amino acids long. V lost 0 bases and J 3 bases, leaving 9 bases between the germline ends. Germline V gene lookup returns CDR1 PRHDT and CDR2 FYEKMQ (reference sequence). In DNA, the CDR3 is TGTGCCAGCAGCTTAGGCCTTTCCCTCTACGAGCAGTACTTC. The encoded protein is CASSLGLSLYEQYF.

The chain links TRBV4-1 to TRBJ1-3; tentatively, D is TRBD1 (5 bases). CDR3 length: 17 residues. The germline gives CDR1 MGHRA, CDR2 YSYEKL. Trimming removed 1 base from V and 0 bases from J, with 13 bases in between. The DNA for the CDR3 is TGCGCCAGCAGCCAAGTGTCGGGGCCGACCTCTGGAAACACCATATATTTT. The encoded protein is CASSQVSGPTSGNTIYF.

The chain joins TRBV4-3 to TRBJ2-5, with 9 bases matching TRBD2. TRBJ2-7 explains the end of the DNA better; the J call may be wrong. CDR3 length: 17 residues. Germline CDR1 LGHNA, CDR2 YSLEER. CDR3 in DNA: TGCGCCAGCAGCCAAGATTTTAGGGGCGGGGGGGCCTACGAGCAGTACTTC. It specifies CASSQDFRGGGAYEQYF.

The chain employs TRBV9 and TRBJ2-5; 10 bases match TRBD1. The J call could be wrong; TRBJ2-7 is a better fit for the DNA end. This CDR3 region has 14 residues. Germline V gene lookup returns CDR1 SGDLS and CDR2 YYNGEE. The CDR3 loop reads CASSGQGPIYEQYF. In DNA, the CDR3 is TGTGCCAGCTCGGGACAGGGGCCCATCTACGAGCAGTACTTC.